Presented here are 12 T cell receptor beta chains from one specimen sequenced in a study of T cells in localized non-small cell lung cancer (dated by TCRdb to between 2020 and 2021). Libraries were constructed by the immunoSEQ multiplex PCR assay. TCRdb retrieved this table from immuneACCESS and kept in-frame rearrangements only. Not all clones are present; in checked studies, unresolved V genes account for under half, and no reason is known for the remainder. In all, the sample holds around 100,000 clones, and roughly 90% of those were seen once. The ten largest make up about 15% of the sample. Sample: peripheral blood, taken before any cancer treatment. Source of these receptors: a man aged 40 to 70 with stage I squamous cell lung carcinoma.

CDR3 loop: CASTRNTEAFF. The CDR3 bases are TGTGCCAGCACCCGGAACACTGAAGCTTTCTTT. V usage is TRBV5-4 and J usage is TRBJ1-1; unclear D gene. Germline V lookup: CDR1 SGHNT, CDR2 YYREEE (reference sequence). The V end was cut by 6 bases, the J end by 1 base, with 4 bases between. The CDR3 is 11 amino acids.

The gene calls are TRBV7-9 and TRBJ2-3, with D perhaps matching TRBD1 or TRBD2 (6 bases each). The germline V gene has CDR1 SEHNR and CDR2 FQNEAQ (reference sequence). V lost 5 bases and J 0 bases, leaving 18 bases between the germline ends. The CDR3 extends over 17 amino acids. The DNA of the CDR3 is TGTGCCAGCAGCCTTAGGGGGGCAGCCCCTAGCACAGATACGCAGTATTTT. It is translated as CASSLRGAAPSTDTQYF.

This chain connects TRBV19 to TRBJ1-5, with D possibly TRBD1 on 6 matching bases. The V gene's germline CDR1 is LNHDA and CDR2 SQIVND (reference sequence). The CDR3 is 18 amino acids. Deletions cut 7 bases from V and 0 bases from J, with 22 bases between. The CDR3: CASTLRWGGEISNQPQHF. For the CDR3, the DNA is TGTGCCAGTACCCTAAGGTGGGGGGGCGAAATTAGCAATCAGCCCCAGCATTTT.

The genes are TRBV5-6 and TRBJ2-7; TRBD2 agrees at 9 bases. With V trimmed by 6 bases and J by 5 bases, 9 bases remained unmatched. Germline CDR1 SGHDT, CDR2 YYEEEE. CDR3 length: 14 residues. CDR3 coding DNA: TGTGCCAGCACCCTAATAGCGGGGGCCGACGAGCAGTACTTC. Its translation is CASTLIAGADEQYF.

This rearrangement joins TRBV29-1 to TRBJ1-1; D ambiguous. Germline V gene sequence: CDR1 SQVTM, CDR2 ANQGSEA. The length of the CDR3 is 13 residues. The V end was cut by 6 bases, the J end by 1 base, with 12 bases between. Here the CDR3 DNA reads TGCAGCGTGAGCGGCCGGACGAACACTGAAGCTTTCTTT. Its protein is CSVSGRTNTEAFF.

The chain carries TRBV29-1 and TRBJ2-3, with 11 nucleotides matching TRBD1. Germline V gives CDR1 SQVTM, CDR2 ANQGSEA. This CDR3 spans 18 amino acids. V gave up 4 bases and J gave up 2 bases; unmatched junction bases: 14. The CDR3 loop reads CSVGQWMDRGRNTDTQYF. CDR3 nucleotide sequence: TGCAGCGTTGGCCAATGGATGGACAGGGGGCGAAACACAGATACGCAGTATTTT.

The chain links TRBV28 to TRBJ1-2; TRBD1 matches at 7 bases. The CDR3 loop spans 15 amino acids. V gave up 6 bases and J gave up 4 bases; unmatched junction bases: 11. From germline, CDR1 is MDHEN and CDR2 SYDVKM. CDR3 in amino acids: CASRDSTGTPYGYTF. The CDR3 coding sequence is TGTGCCAGCAGGGACTCGACAGGGACCCCCTATGGCTACACCTTC.

The CDR3 reads CASRPGIQETQYF. In nucleotides, the CDR3 is TGTGCCAGCAGACCCGGAATCCAAGAGACCCAGTACTTC. This rearrangement joins TRBV7-2 to TRBJ2-5; D call uncertain. CDR3 size: 13 residues. V was clipped by 6 bases and J by 1 base, with 9 bases between them. The germline V gene has CDR1 SGHTA and CDR2 FQGNSA.

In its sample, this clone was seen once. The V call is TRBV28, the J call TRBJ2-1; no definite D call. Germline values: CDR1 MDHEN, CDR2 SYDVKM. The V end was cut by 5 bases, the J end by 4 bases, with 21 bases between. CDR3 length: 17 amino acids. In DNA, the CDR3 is TGTGCCAGCAGTCATGGTTTCCGGGCAGGAACGTACAATGAGCAGTTCTTC. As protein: CASSHGFRAGTYNEQFF.

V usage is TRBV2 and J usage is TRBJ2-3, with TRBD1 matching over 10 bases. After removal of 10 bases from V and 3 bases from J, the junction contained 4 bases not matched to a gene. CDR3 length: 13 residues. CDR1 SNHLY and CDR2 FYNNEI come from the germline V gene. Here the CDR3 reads CATGGQGTDTQYF. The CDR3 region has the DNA TGTGCCACCGGGGGACAGGGGACAGATACGCAGTATTTT. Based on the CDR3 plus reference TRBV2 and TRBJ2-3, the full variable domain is EPEVTQTPSHQVTQMGQEVILRCVPISNHLYFYWYRQILGQKVEFLVSFYNNEISEKSEIFDDQFSVERPDGSNFTLKIRSTKLEDSAMYFCATGGQGTDTQYFGPGTRLTVL.

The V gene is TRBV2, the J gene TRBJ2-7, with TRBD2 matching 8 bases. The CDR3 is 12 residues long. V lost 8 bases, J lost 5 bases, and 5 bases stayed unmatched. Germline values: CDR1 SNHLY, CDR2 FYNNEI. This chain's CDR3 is CASRPGGNEQYF. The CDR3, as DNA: TGTGCCAGCCGACCGGGGGGGAACGAGCAGTACTTC.

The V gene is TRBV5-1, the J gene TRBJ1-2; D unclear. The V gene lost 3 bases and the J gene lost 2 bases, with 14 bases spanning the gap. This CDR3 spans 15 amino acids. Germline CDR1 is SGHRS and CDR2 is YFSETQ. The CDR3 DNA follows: TGCGCCAGCAGCTGGGGTTCGGGAGGGAACTATGGCTACACCTTC. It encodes CASSWGSGGNYGYTF.